These 17 T cell receptor beta chains were all obtained from the same sample, sequenced in a study of cytomegalovirus exposure and HLA in healthy donors. The primer mix had 60 Vbeta and 13 Jbeta primers. Repertoires were generated with immunoSEQ multiplex PCR, while TCRdb's copy carries only in-frame clones and drops some. Seen here are about 110,000 clones, over 75% observed once, and the top ten hold around 2.3%. Material for sequencing was PBMCs. These receptor sequences come from a man aged 25-45 years in good health and CMV-seronegative.

The chain employs TRBV5-1 and TRBJ2-5, with TRBD2 identical over 8 bases. This CDR3 contains 16 residues. Unmatched junction bases numbered 9, after V lost 4 bases and J lost 1 base. Germline values: CDR1 SGHRS, CDR2 YFSETQ. The CDR3 coding sequence is TGCGCCAGCAGCCCTGGTCCGGGGGGGCCCCAAGAGACCCAGTACTTC. This gives the protein CASSPGPGGPQETQYF.

The chain joins TRBV15 to TRBJ2-7; 9 bases line up with TRBD1. Germline V lookup: CDR1 LNHNV, CDR2 YYDKDF (reference sequence). The CDR3 totals 14 residues. The ends lost 1 base at V and 5 bases at J; junction bases unmatched: 3. This CDR3 reads CATSRGGTGHEQYF. DNA of the CDR3: TGTGCCACCAGCAGAGGGGGGACAGGGCACGAGCAGTACTTC.

The rearrangement links TRBV19 to TRBJ1-2, with D uncertain. The CDR3 totals 14 residues. V was pared by 0 bases and J by 8 bases, with 13 bases between. Per the germline V gene, CDR1 is LNHDA and CDR2 is SQIVND (reference sequence). The CDR3 region is CASSIDLGADGYTF. The CDR3 bases are TGTGCCAGTAGTATAGATCTAGGAGCGGACGGCTACACCTTC.

The chain combines TRBV6-5 with TRBJ2-2; TRBD1 agrees at 10 bases. This CDR3 spans 15 amino acids. Germline loops: CDR1 MNHEY, CDR2 SVGAGI. V lost 10 bases and J lost 7; bases outside the gene matches: 12. The CDR3 DNA is TGTGCCACCAGGTTCCCGGGACAGGGGTTCGGGGAGCTGTTTTTT. It codes for CATRFPGQGFGELFF.

In its sample, this clone was seen once. Other DNA sequences in this specimen translate into the identical CDR3. V gene TRBV5-1 combines with J gene TRBJ1-1; D gene unclear. CDR3 length: 14 amino acids. Germline V gives CDR1 SGHRS, CDR2 YFSETQ. The V end lost 4 bases, the J end lost 1 base, and 11 bases lay between the germline ends. The CDR3 region has the DNA TGCGCCAGCAGCCTAACAGCAGGGAACACTGAAGCTTTCTTT. It codes for CASSLTAGNTEAFF.

To note about this clone: Other DNA sequences in the sample encode the same CDR3. The CDR3 DNA reads TGTGCCAGCAGCCATGTAAGGCAGGCAGATACGCAGTATTTT. Translation gives CASSHVRQADTQYF. The V call is TRBV14, the J call TRBJ2-3; D is unclear. Trimming took 3 bases from V and 4 from J, leaving 11 bases between them. CDR1 is SGHDN, CDR2 FVKESK, per germline. CDR3 length: 14 amino acids.

This chain links TRBV7-9 with TRBJ1-5; D might be TRBD1 (5 bases). V was clipped by 2 bases and J by 3 bases, with 8 bases between them. Germline V CDR1 and CDR2: SEHNR, FQNEAQ (reference sequence). The CDR3 is 14 amino acids. CDR3 sequence reads: CASSLSGTNQPQHF. DNA for the CDR3: TGTGCCAGCAGCTTAAGCGGGACCAATCAGCCCCAGCATTTT.

The rearrangement links TRBV6-1 to TRBJ2-5, with a possible D match to TRBD2 (5 bases). Germline V lookup: CDR1 MNHNS, CDR2 SASEGT. Trimming removed 6 bases at V and 5 bases at J, with 19 bases between. This CDR3 is built from 15 residues. CDR3 in DNA: TGTGCCAGCAGGCCGCGGACGCTGGAGGTGGAGACCCAGTACTTC. Its translation: CASRPRTLEVETQYF.

This clone was detected once. This rearrangement joins TRBV29-1 to TRBJ2-1, with 8 bases fitting TRBD2. The CDR3 has 14 residues. Trimming removed 1 base from V and 7 bases from J; junction bases left unmatched: 6. Germline lookup yields CDR1 SQVTM and CDR2 ANQGSEA. DNA of the CDR3: TGCAGCGTTGAAGCCAGCGGGAGTTTAAATGAGCAGTTCTTC. Amino acid sequence: CSVEASGSLNEQFF.

In regard to this clone: The sample carries other DNA sequences with the same CDR3. The rearrangement links TRBV6-1 to TRBJ2-7; 7 bases are a match to TRBD1. The CDR3 totals 14 residues. In germline, CDR1 is MNHNS, CDR2 SASEGT. V shed 6 bases and J 1 base; nucleotides not matched to a gene: 6. CDR3 residues: CASSVGQPSYEQYF. Written as DNA, the CDR3 is TGTGCCAGCAGCGTGGGACAGCCTTCCTACGAGCAGTACTTC.

CDR3 in amino acids: CASSVAEAQPQHF. The CDR3, as DNA: TGTGCCAGCAGCGTAGCTGAGGCTCAGCCCCAGCATTTT. V and J are TRBV9 and TRBJ1-5; D unclear. The germline V gene encodes CDR1 SGDLS and CDR2 YYNGEE. V was cut by 0 bases and J by 6 bases, with 7 bases left in between. This CDR3 has 13 residues.

The chain joins TRBV6-5 to TRBJ2-5, with TRBD2 matching 7 bases. V lost 0 bases to trimming and J lost 5 bases; unmatched junction nucleotides: 6. The CDR3 loop spans 15 amino acids. In germline, CDR1 is MNHEY, CDR2 SVGAGI. The CDR3 here is CASSYSTVGGETQYF. The CDR3 DNA is TGTGCCAGCAGTTACTCAACAGTGGGGGGGGAGACCCAGTACTTC.

V gene TRBV5-4 combines with J gene TRBJ2-7; D uncertain. Germline-derived CDR1 and CDR2 are SGHNT and YYREEE (reference sequence). V was trimmed by 3 bases and J by 6 bases, leaving 13 bases between them. The CDR3 consists of 13 residues. CDR3 amino acids: CASSSPGPGEQYF. DNA of the CDR3: TGTGCCAGCAGCTCCCCCGGTCCAGGCGAGCAGTACTTC. Variable domain in full (rest from reference TRBV5-4 and TRBJ2-7): ETGVTQSPTHLIKTRGQQVTLRCSSQSGHNTVSWYQQALGQGPQFIFQYYREEENGRGNFPPRFSGLQFPNYSSELNVNALELDDSALYLCASSSPGPGEQYFGPGTRLTVT.

The chain carries TRBV9 and TRBJ1-1; D may be TRBD1 (6 bases). The length of the CDR3 is 15 residues. Trimming stripped 2 bases from V and 0 bases from J, with 11 bases between. The germline V gene has CDR1 SGDLS and CDR2 YYNGEE. The CDR3 DNA follows: TGTGCCAGCAGCGTGTCGGGACAAGTGAACACTGAAGCTTTCTTT. It translates to CASSVSGQVNTEAFF. Looking up the rest from reference TRBV9 and TRBJ1-1 gives the full variable domain: DSGVTQTPKHLITATGQRVTLRCSPRSGDLSVYWYQQSLDQGLQFLIQYYNGEERAKGNILERFSAQQFPDLHSELNLSSLELGDSALYFCASSVSGQVNTEAFFGQGTRLTVV.

The chain carries TRBV6-5 and TRBJ2-7, with 7 bases that match TRBD2. V was pared by 2 bases and J by 0 bases, with 4 bases of the junction left unmatched. Germline CDR1 reads MNHEY; CDR2 reads SVGAGI. The CDR3 runs 15 residues. The CDR3 DNA reads as TGTGCCAGCAGTTACAAGGGAGGGGTCTCCTACGAGCAGTACTTC. Residues: CASSYKGGVSYEQYF.

This chain connects TRBV4-1 to TRBJ2-5, with TRBD2 identical over 7 bases. Germline loops: CDR1 MGHRA, CDR2 YSYEKL. There are 16 residues in the CDR3. Losses at the gene ends were 7 bases for V and 2 bases for J; bases not matched to a gene: 13. This chain's CDR3 is CASNALEAGPQETQYF. The CDR3 region has the DNA TGCGCCAGCAACGCTTTGGAAGCGGGGCCTCAAGAGACCCAGTACTTC.

Written as DNA, the CDR3 is TGTGCCACCAGTCTTAGCGGGAGAGGCCACGAGCAGTACTTC. It yields the protein CATSLSGRGHEQYF. The chain combines TRBV15 with TRBJ2-7, with 9 bases fitting TRBD2. V trimming: 6 bases; J trimming: 5 bases; junction bases outside the gene matches: 8. There are 14 residues in the CDR3. The germline V gene has CDR1 LNHNV and CDR2 YYDKDF (reference sequence). Drawing the rest from reference TRBV15 and TRBJ2-7, the complete variable domain is DAMVIQNPRYQVTQFGKPVTLSCSQTLNHNVMYWYQQKSSQAPKLLFHYYDKDFNNEADTPDNFQSRRPNTSFCFLDIRSPGLGDTAMYLCATSLSGRGHEQYFGPGTRLTVT.